This T cell receptor (beta chain) was documented in a study of blood T cell repertoires in COVID-19. About the study: Samples came from the United States, Italy and Spain, spanning acute and convalescent COVID-19. PBMCs, B-cell-depleted T cells, or T cells provided the cDNA or gDNA that made up the material.

Germline values: CDR1 MNHEY, CDR2 SVGEGT. Losses at the gene ends were 4 bases for V and 5 bases for J; bases not matched to a gene: 5. The CDR3 sequence is 15 residues long. Authors' methods: Reference gene primer amplification yielded estimated nucleated cell counts. The repertoire was sequenced with immunoSEQ multiplex PCR; TCRdb's copy has only in-frame clones and lacks some. V, J and clone size reflect that table, while D and trimming were determined from the DNA. In the table there are around 140,000 clones, roughly 79% of which are singletons. Sample: peripheral blood. This TCR was sampled from a woman aged 60-75 years with active or convalescent COVID-19. The rearrangement joins TRBV6-2 or TRBV6-3 to TRBJ2-2; 9 bases match TRBD1. The CDR3 sequence: CASSLQGASTGELFF. CDR3 DNA: TGTGCCAGCAGTTTACAGGGGGCGAGTACCGGGGAGCTGTTTTTT.